This T cell receptor (beta chain) was captured by sequencing in a study of T cell responses to AZD1222 COVID-19 vaccine. General observations from the study: Donors were chiefly white British, with a greater number of females, and clonal diversity was perhaps underestimated. It was only after the peak T cell response that any repertoires were sampled.

The repertoire was sequenced with immunoSEQ multiplex PCR; TCRdb's copy has only in-frame clones and lacks some. The data hold 90,000 to 150,000 clones, with about 90% observed a single time. Points on this clone: Antigen: not known.

This CDR3 has 15 amino acids. Between the trimmed V and J ends, which lost 7 bases and 0 bases, there was a span of 13 bases. Germline V gene lookup returns CDR1 MDHEN and CDR2 SYDVKM. The clonotype originates from an adult in good health. The chain combines TRBV28 with TRBJ1-5; D uncertain. The sample was peripheral blood, taken on day 0 of AZD1222 vaccination. The CDR3 spells CASTWGTDSNQPQHF. CDR3 nucleotide sequence: TGTGCCAGCACATGGGGAACGGATAGCAATCAGCCCCAGCATTTT.